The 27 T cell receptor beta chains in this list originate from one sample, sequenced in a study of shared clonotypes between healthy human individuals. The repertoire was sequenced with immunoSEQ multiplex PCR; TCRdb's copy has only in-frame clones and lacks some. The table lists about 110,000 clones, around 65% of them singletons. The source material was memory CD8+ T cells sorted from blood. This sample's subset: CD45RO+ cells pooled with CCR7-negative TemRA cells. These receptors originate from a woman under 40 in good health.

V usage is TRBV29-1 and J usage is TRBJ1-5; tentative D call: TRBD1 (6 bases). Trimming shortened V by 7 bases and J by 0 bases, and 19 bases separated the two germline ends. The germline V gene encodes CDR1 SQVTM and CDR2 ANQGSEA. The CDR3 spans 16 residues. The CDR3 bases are TGCAGCGCTCAGGCTGGGGGCGCGGATAGCAATCAGCCCCAGCATTTT. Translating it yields CSAQAGGADSNQPQHF. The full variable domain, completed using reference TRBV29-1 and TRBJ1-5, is SAVISQKPSRDICQRGTSLTIQCQVDSQVTMMFWYRQQPGQSLTLIATANQGSEATYESGFVIDKFPISRPNLTFSTLTVSNMSPEDSSIYLCSAQAGGADSNQPQHFGDGTRLSIL.

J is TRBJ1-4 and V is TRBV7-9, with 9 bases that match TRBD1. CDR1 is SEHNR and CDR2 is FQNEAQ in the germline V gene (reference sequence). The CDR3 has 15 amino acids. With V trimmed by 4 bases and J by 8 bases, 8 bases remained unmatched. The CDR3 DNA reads TGTGCCAGCAGCTCCAGGGGGACAGGGCGGGAAAAACTGTTTTTT. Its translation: CASSSRGTGREKLFF.

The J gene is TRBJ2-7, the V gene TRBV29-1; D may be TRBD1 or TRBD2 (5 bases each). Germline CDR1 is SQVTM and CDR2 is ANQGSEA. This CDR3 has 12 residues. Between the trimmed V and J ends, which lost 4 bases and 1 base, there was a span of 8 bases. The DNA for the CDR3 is TGCAGCGTTGGCAGGGAGTCCTACGAGCAGTACTTC. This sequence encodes CSVGRESYEQYF.

The CDR3 is CASSGNTIYF. In nucleotides, the CDR3 is TGCGCCAGCTCTGGAAACACCATATATTTT. The gene calls are TRBV4-1 and TRBJ1-3; D is undetermined. The V end was cut by 8 bases, the J end by 1 base, with 0 bases between. From germline, CDR1 is MGHRA and CDR2 YSYEKL. CDR3 length equals 10 residues.

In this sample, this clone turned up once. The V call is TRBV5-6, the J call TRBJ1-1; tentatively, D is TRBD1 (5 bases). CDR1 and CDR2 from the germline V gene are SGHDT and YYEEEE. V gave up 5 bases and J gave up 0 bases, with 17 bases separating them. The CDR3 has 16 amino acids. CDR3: CASRDGTPNMNTEAFF. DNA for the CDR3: TGTGCCAGCAGAGACGGGACCCCTAACATGAACACTGAAGCTTTCTTT.

Written as DNA, the CDR3 is TGTGCCAGCAGTGAAGCTGCAGGGGCCACAGATACGCAGTATTTT. Translated: CASSEAAGATDTQYF. V gene TRBV6-1 combines with J gene TRBJ2-3; weak D call: TRBD1 (6 bases). Deletions cut 0 bases from V and 2 bases from J, with 9 bases between. Germline CDR1 is MNHNS and CDR2 is SASEGT. The CDR3 runs 15 residues.

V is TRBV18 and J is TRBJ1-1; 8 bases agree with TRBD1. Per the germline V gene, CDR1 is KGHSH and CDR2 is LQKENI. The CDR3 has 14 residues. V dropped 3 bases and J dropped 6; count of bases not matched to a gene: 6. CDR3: CASSPKDRAAEAFF. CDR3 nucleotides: TGTGCCAGCTCACCCAAGGACAGGGCGGCTGAAGCTTTCTTT. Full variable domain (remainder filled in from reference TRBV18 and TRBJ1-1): NAGVMQNPRHLVRRRGQEARLRCSPMKGHSHVYWYRQLPEEGLKFMVYLQKENIIDESGMPKERFSAEFPKEGPSILRIQQVVRGDSAAYFCASSPKDRAAEAFFGQGTRLTVV.

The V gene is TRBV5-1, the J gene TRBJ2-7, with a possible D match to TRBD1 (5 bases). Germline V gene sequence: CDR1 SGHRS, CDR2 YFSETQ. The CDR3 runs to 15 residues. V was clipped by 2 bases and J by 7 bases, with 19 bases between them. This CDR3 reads CASSLGESEIGEQYF. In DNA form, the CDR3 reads TGCGCCAGCAGCTTAGGGGAATCCGAGATCGGGGAGCAGTACTTC.

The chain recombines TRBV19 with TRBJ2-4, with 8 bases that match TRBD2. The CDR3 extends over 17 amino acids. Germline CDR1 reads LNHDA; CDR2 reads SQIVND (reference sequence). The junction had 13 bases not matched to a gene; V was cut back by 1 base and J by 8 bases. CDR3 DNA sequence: TGTGCCAGTAGTATAGTACGGGAGGGCCGGTTTGAAGACATTCAGTACTTC. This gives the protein CASSIVREGRFEDIQYF.

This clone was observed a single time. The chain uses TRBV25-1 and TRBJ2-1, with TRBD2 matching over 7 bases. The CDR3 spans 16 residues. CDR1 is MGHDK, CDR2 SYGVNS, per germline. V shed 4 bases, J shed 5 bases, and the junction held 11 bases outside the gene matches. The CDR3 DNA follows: TGTGCCAGCAGTGCTAAGAGCGGGATTCCCAACAATGAGCAGTTCTTC. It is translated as CASSAKSGIPNNEQFF.

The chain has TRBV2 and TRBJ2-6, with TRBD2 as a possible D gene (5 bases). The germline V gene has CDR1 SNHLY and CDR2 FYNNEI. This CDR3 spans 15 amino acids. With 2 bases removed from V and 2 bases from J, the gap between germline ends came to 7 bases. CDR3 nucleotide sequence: TGTGCCAGCAGTGAAACTAGGGCTGGGGCCAACGTCCTGACTTTC. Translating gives CASSETRAGANVLTF. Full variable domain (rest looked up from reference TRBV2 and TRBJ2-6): EPEVTQTPSHQVTQMGQEVILRCVPISNHLYFYWYRQILGQKVEFLVSFYNNEISEKSEIFDDQFSVERPDGSNFTLKIRSTKLEDSAMYFCASSETRAGANVLTFGAGSRLTVL.

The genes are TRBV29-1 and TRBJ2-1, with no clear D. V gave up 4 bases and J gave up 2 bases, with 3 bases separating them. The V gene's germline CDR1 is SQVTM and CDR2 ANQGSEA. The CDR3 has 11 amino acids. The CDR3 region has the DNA TGCAGCGTTGGGACCTACAATGAGCAGTTCTTC. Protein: CSVGTYNEQFF.

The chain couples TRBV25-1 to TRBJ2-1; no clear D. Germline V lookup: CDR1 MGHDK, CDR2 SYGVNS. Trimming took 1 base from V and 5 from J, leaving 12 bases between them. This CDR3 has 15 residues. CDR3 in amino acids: CASSESEDSDNEQFF. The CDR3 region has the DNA TGTGCCAGCAGTGAATCGGAAGACTCGGACAATGAGCAGTTCTTC. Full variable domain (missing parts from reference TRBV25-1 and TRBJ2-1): EADIYQTPRYLVIGTGKKITLECSQTMGHDKMYWYQQDPGMELHLIHYSYGVNSTEKGDLSSESTVSRIRTEHFPLTLESARPSHTSQYLCASSESEDSDNEQFFGPGTRLTVL.

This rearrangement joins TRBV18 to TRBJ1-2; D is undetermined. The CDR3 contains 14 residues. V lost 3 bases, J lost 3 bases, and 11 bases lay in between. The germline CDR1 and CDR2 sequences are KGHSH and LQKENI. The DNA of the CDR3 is TGTGCCAGCTCACCTAGAGGAGGGTACTATGGCTACACCTTC. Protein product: CASSPRGGYYGYTF.

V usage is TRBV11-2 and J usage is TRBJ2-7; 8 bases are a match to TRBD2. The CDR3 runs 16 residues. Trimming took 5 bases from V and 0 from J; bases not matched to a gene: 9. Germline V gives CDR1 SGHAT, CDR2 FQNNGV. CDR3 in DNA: TGTGCCAGCAGCCCCCCACTAGCGGCGTTCTCCTACGAGCAGTACTTC. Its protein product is CASSPPLAAFSYEQYF.

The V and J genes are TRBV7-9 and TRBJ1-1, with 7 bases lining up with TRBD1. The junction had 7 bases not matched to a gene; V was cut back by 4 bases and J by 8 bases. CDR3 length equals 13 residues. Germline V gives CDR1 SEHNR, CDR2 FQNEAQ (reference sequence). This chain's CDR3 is CASSSRDRGEAFF. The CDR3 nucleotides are TGTGCCAGCAGCTCACGGGACAGAGGAGAAGCTTTCTTT.

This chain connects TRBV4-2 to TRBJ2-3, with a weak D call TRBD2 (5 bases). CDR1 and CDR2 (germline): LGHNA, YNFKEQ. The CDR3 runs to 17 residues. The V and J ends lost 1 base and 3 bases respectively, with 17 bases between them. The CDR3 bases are TGTGCCAGCAGCCAAGTGGGAGTCGGGTACGTTACAGATACGCAGTATTTT. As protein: CASSQVGVGYVTDTQYF.

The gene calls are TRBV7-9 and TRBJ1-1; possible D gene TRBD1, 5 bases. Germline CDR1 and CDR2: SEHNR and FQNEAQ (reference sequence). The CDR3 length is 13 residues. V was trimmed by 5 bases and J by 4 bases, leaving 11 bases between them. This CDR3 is CASSPGQGTEAFF. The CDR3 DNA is TGTGCCAGCAGCCCGGGGCAGGGCACTGAAGCTTTCTTT.

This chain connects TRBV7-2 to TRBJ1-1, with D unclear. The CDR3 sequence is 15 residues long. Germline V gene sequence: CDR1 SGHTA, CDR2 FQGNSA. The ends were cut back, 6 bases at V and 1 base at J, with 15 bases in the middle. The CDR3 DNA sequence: TGTGCCAGCAGTCTCATCTGGCTGAAGAACACTGAAGCTTTCTTT. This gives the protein CASSLIWLKNTEAFF.

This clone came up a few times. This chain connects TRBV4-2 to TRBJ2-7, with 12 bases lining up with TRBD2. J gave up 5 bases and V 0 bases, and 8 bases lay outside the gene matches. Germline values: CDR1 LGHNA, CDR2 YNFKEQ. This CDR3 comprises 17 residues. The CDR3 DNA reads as TGTGCCAGCAGCCAAGATCTACTAGCGGGAGGTGGGGACGAGCAGTACTTC. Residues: CASSQDLLAGGGDEQYF.

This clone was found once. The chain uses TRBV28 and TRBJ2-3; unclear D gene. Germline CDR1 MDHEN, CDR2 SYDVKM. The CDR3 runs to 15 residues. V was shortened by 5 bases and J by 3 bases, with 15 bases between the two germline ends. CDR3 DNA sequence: TGTGCCAGCAGTGCCCTCCCAGAAGGGACAGATACGCAGTATTTT. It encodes CASSALPEGTDTQYF.

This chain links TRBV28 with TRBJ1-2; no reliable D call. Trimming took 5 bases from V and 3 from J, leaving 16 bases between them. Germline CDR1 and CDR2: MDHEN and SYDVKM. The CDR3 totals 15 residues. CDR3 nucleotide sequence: TGTGCCAGCAGTGCCTTTCCCGGATACGACTATGGCTACACCTTC. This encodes CASSAFPGYDYGYTF.

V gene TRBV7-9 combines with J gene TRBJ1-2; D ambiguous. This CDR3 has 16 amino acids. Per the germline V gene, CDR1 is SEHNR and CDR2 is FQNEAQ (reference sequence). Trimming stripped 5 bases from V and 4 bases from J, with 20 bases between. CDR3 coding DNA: TGTGCCAGCAGCGGAGTCAACCATGGAAAGACCTATGGCTACACCTTC. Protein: CASSGVNHGKTYGYTF.

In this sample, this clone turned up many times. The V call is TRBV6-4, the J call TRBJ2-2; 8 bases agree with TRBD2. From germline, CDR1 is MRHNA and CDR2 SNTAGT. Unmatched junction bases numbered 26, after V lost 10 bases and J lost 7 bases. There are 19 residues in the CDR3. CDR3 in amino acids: CATLFLQREPPNFNGELFF. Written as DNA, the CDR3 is TGTGCCACGCTCTTTTTGCAGCGGGAGCCTCCGAATTTCAACGGGGAGCTGTTTTTT.

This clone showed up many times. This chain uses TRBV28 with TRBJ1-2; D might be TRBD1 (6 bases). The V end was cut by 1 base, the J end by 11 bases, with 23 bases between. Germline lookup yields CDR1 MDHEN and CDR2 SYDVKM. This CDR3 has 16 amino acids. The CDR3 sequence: CASSLSTYRTVIPYTF. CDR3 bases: TGTGCCAGCAGTTTATCAACGTATCGGACAGTCATTCCTTACACCTTC.

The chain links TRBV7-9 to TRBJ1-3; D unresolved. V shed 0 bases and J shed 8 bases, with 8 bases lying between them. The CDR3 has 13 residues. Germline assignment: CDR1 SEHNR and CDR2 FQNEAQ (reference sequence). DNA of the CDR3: TGTGCCAGCAGCTTAGCCGGGGAGGACACCATATATTTT. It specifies CASSLAGEDTIYF.

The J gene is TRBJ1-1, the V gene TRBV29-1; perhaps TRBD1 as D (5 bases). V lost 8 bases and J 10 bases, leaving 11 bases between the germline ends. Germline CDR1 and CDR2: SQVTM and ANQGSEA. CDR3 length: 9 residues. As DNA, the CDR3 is TGCAGCTTGGGGGGTGGAGCTTTCTTT. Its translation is CSLGGGAFF.